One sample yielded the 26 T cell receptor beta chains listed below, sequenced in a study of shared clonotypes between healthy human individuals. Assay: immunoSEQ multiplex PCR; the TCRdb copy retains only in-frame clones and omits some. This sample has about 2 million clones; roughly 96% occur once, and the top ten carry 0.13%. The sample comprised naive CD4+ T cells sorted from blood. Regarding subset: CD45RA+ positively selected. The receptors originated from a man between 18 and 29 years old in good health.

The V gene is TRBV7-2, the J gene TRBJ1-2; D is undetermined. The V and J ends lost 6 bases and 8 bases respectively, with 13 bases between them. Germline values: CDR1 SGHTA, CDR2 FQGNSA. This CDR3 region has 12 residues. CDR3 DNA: TGTGCCAGCAGTCCCTCCTTTGGAGGCTACACCTTC. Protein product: CASSPSFGGYTF.

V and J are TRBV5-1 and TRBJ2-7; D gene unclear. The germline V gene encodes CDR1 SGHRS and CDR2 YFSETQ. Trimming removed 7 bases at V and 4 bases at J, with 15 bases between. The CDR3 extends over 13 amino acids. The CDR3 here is CASGPLWLYEQYF. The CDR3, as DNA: TGCGCCAGCGGACCTCTGTGGCTTTACGAGCAGTACTTC.

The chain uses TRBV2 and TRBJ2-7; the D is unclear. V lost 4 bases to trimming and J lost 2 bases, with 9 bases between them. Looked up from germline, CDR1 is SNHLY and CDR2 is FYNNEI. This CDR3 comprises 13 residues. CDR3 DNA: TGTGCCAGCAGTGTGGACGGAACCTACGAGCAGTACTTC. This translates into CASSVDGTYEQYF.

The CDR3 coding sequence is TGCGCCAGCAGCTTAGGACAGGGGGCGACACCCCTCCACTTT. Translated, it gives CASSLGQGATPLHF. The V and J genes are TRBV5-1 and TRBJ1-6; 11 bases line up with TRBD1. V lost 2 bases, J lost 11 bases, and 3 bases stayed unmatched. CDR1 is SGHRS and CDR2 is YFSETQ in the germline V gene. The CDR3 length is 14 residues.

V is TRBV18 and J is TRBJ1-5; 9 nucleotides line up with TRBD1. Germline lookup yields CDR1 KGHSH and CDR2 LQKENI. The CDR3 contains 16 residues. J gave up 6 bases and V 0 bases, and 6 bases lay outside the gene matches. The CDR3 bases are TGTGCCAGCTCACCACCTGGACAGGGGTCCGGTCAGCCCCAGCATTTT. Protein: CASSPPGQGSGQPQHF.

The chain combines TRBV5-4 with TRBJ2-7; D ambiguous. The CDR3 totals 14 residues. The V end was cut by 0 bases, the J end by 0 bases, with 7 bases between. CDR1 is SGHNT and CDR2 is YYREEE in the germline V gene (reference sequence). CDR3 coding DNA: TGTGCCAGCAGCTTGGATCAGAACTCCTACGAGCAGTACTTC. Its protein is CASSLDQNSYEQYF. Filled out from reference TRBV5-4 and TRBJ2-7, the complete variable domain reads ETGVTQSPTHLIKTRGQQVTLRCSSQSGHNTVSWYQQALGQGPQFIFQYYREEENGRGNFPPRFSGLQFPNYSSELNVNALELDDSALYLCASSLDQNSYEQYFGPGTRLTVT.

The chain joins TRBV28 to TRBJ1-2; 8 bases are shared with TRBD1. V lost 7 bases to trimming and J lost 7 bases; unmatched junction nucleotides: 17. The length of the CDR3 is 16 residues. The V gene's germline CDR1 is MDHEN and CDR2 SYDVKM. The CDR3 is CASITLRVQGGGGYTF. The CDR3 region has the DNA TGTGCCAGCATTACCCTCCGGGTACAGGGGGGAGGTGGCTACACCTTC.

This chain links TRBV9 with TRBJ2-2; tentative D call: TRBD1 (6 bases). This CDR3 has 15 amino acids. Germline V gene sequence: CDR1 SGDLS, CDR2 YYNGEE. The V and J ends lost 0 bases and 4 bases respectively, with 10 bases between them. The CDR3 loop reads CASSVAGQSTGELFF. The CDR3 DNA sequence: TGTGCCAGCAGCGTAGCAGGACAGAGCACCGGGGAGCTGTTTTTT. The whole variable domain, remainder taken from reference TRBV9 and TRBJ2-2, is DSGVTQTPKHLITATGQRVTLRCSPRSGDLSVYWYQQSLDQGLQFLIQYYNGEERAKGNILERFSAQQFPDLHSELNLSSLELGDSALYFCASSVAGQSTGELFFGEGSRLTVL.

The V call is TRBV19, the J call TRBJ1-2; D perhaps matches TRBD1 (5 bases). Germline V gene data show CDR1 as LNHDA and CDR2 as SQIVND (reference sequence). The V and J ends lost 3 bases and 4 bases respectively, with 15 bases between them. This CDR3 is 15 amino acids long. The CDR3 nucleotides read TGTGCCAGTAGTATGAGGGGACGGACGATCTATGGCTACACCTTC. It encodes CASSMRGRTIYGYTF.

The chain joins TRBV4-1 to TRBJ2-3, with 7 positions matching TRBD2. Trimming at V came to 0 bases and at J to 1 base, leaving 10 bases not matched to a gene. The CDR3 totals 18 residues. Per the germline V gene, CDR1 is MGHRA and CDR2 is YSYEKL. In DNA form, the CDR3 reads TGCGCCAGCAGCCAAGATGACCTATCTGCGGGGGGCACAGATACGCAGTATTTT. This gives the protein CASSQDDLSAGGTDTQYF.

For the CDR3, the DNA is TGTGCCAGCAGCACTCGGACAGGGCAGAACGAGCAGTACTTC. Protein sequence: CASSTRTGQNEQYF. The chain carries TRBV11-2 and TRBJ2-7; 8 bases are shared with TRBD1. From germline, CDR1 is SGHAT and CDR2 FQNNGV. The ends lost 5 bases at V and 5 bases at J; junction bases unmatched: 8. The length of the CDR3 is 14 residues.

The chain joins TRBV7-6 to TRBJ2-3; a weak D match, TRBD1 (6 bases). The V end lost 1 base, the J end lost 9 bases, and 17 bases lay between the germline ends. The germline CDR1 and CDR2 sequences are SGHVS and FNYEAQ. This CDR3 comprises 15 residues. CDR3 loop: CASSLDRQGIGTQYF. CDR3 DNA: TGTGCCAGCAGCTTAGATCGGCAGGGGATAGGGACGCAGTATTTT.

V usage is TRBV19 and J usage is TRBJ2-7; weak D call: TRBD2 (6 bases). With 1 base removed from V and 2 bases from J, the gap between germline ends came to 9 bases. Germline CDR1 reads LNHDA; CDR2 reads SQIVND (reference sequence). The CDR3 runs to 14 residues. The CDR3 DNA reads TGTGCCAGTAGTATAGTGGGAGGCCCCTACGAGCAGTACTTC. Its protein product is CASSIVGGPYEQYF.

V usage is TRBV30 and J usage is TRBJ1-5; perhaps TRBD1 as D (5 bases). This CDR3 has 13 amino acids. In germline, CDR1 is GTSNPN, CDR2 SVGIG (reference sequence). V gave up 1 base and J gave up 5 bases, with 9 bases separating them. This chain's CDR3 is CAWSEQGYQPQHF. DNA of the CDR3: TGTGCCTGGAGTGAGCAGGGATATCAGCCCCAGCATTTT.

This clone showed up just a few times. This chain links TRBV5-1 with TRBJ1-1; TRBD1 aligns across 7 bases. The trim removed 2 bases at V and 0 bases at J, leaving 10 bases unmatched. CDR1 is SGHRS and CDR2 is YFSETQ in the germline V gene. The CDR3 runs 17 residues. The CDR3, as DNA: TGCGCCAGCAGCTTAGGGCTGGGACAGTCCATGAACACTGAAGCTTTCTTT. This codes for CASSLGLGQSMNTEAFF.

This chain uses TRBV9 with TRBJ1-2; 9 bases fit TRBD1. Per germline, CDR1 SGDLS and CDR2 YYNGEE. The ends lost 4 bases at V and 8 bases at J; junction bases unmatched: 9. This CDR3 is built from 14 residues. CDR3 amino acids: CASSKGQGIRGYTF. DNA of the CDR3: TGTGCCAGCAGCAAGGGACAGGGAATCAGGGGCTACACCTTC.

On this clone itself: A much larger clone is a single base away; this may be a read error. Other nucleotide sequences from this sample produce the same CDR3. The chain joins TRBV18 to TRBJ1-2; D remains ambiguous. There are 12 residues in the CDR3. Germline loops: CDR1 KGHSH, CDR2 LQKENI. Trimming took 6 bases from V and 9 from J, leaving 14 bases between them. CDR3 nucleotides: TGTGCCAGCTCGCCAATGAAGGGCAGCTACACCTTC. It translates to CASSPMKGSYTF.

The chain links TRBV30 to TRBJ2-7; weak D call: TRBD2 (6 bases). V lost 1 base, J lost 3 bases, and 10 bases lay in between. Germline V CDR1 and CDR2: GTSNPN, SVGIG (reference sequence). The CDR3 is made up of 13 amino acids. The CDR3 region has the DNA TGTGCCTGGAGTGACGGGACTCGCTACGAGCAGTACTTC. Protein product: CAWSDGTRYEQYF.

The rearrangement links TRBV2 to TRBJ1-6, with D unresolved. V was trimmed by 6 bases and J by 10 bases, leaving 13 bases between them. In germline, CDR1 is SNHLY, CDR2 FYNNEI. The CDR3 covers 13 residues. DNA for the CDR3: TGTGCCAGCAGAAGTGCCGATGTCTCACCCCTCCACTTT. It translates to CASRSADVSPLHF.

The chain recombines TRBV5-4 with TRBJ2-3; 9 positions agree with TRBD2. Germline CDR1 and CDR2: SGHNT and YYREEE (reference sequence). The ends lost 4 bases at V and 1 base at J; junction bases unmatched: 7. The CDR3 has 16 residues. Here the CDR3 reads CASSPQGGRGTDTQYF. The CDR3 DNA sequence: TGTGCCAGCAGCCCCCAGGGCGGGAGGGGCACAGATACGCAGTATTTT. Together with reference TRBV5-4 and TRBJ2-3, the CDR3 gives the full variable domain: ETGVTQSPTHLIKTRGQQVTLRCSSQSGHNTVSWYQQALGQGPQFIFQYYREEENGRGNFPPRFSGLQFPNYSSELNVNALELDDSALYLCASSPQGGRGTDTQYFGPGTRLTVL.

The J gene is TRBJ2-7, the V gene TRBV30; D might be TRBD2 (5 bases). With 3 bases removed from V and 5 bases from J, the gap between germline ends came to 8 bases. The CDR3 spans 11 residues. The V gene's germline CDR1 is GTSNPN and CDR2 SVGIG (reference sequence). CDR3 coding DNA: TGTGCCTGGAGGAGGGAAAACGAGCAGTACTTC. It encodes CAWRRENEQYF.

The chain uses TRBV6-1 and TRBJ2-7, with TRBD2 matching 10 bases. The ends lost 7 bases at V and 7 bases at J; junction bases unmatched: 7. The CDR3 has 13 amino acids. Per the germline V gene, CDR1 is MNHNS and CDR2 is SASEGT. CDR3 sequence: CASIQRGGGEQYF. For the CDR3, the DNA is TGTGCCAGCATACAGCGGGGGGGCGGTGAGCAGTACTTC.

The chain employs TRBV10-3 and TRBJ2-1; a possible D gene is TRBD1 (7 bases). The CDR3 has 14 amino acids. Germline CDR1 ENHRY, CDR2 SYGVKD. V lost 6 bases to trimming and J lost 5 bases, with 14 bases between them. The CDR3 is CAIREGAPDNEQFF. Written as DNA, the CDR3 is TGTGCCATCAGGGAGGGGGCCCCCGACAATGAGCAGTTCTTC.

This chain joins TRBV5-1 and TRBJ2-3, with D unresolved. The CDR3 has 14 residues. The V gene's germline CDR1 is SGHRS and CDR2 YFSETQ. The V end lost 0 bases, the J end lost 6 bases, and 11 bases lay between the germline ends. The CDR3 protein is CASSLGRPEDTQYF. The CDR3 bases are TGCGCCAGCAGCTTGGGACGGCCCGAGGATACGCAGTATTTT.

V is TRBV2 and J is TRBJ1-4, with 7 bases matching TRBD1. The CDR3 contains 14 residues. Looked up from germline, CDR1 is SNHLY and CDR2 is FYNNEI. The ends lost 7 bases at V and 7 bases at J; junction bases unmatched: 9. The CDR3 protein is CASIGQGEGEKLFF. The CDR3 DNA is TGTGCCAGCATTGGGCAGGGGGAGGGTGAAAAACTGTTTTTT.

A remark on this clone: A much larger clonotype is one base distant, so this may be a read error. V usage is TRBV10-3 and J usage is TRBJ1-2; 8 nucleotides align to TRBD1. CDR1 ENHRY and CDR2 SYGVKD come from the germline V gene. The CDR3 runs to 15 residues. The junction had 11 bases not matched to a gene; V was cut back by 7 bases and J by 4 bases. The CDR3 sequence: CAIKPGQGAIYGYTF. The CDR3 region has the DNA TGTGCCATCAAGCCTGGGCAGGGGGCTATCTATGGCTACACCTTC.